This T cell receptor (beta chain) was obtained from a study of post-analysis software for immune sequencing data. Study conclusions and caveats: Among a handful of TRBV segments more frequent in patients than controls were TRBV5-6, TRBV5-1 and TRBV20-1.

Trimming removed 4 bases from V and 1 base from J, with 16 bases in between. The CDR3 is 16 amino acids. Sequencing libraries made from TCR beta cDNA carried unique molecular identifiers. MiXCR, run by TCRdb on the PCR reads, gives a single entry per CDR3 protein. The repertoire holds 750,000 to 950,000 distinct CDR3 sequences, about 50% seen once, with approximately 4.5% in the top ten. About this clonotype: Its antigen is not known.

The V call is TRBV12-3 or TRBV12-4, the J call TRBJ1-2; D not resolved. This receptor was obtained from a girl between 10 and 17 years old with multiple sclerosis. Sample: blood. The CDR3 nucleotides are TGTGCCAGCAGTTCCCAGACCAGGACCGTTAACTATGGCTACACCTTC. As protein: CASSSQTRTVNYGYTF.